Detailed here is one T cell receptor (beta chain). Its antigen remains unidentified. Between the trimmed V and J ends, which lost 6 bases and 4 bases, there was a span of 8 bases. This CDR3 has 12 residues. This sample is part of a study of identical twins. Study-wide results and limits: Findings came from cross-sectional statistics, without long-term follow-up of donors. A lower insertion count was a feature of abundant cord blood beta clonotypes, with no such feature in memory repertoires. One should note that invariant MAIT and iNKT cells could partly confound zero-insertion analyses.

In every case, the donor was a healthy Caucasian. TCRdb ran MiXCR on the 5' RACE reads and lists one entry per CDR3 protein. The repertoire holds around 550,000 distinct CDR3 sequences, about 16% seen once, with roughly 0.44% in the top ten. The same sample was also used in a study of yellow fever vaccine responses in identical twins.

The V gene is TRBV12-3 or TRBV12-4, the J gene TRBJ2-3; D is perhaps TRBD1 (5 bases). The specimen was CD4+ T cells sorted from blood. The clonotype comes from a woman aged 18-35 years in good health. CDR3 nucleotides: TGTGCCAGCAGATGGACATCAGATACGCAGTATTTT. This codes for CASRWTSDTQYF.